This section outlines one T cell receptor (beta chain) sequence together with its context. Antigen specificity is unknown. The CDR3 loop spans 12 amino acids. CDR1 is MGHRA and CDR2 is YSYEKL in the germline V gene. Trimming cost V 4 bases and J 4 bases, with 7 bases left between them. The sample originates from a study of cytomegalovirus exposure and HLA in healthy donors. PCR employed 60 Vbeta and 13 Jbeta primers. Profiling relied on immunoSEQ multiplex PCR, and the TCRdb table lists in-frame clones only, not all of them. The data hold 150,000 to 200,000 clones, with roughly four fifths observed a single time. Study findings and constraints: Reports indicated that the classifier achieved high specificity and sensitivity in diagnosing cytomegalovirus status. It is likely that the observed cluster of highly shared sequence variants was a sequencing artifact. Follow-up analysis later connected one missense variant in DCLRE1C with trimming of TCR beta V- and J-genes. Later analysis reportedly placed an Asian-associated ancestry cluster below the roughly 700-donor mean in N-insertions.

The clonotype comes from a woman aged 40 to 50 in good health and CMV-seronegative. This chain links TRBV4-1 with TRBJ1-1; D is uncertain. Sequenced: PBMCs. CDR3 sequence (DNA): TGCGCCAGCAGCCTCCCAGGCACTGAAGCTTTCTTT. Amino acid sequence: CASSLPGTEAFF.